Listed here are 31 T cell receptor beta chains from one sample, sequenced in a study of CD8 T cells in Susac syndrome. Reverse transcription used roughly 0.45 to 1 ug RNA and random hexamers. Each CDR3 protein is one row after TCRdb ran MiXCR on the immunoSEQ multiplex PCR reads. The data contain a few hundred thousand distinct CDR3 sequences, 80% to 95% of them seen just once; the ten biggest clones take up 0.065% to 0.08%. The sample consisted of CD4+ T cells from PBMCs. The source of these receptors is a human donor with multiple sclerosis.

J is TRBJ2-3 and V is TRBV30; 8 positions agree with TRBD2. Trimming removed 3 bases from V and 3 bases from J; junction bases left unmatched: 5. The CDR3 totals 14 residues. Germline lookup yields CDR1 GTSNPN and CDR2 SVGIG (reference sequence). CDR3 amino acids: CAWRGLAGTDTQYF. CDR3 sequence (DNA): TGTGCCTGGAGAGGACTAGCCGGGACAGATACGCAGTATTTT.

This chain uses TRBV3-1 with TRBJ1-2; a weak D match, TRBD1 (5 bases). Trimming removed 1 base from V and 6 bases from J, with 18 bases in between. The CDR3 is 16 amino acids. CDR1 is LGHDT and CDR2 is YNNKEL in the germline V gene (reference sequence). CDR3 sequence reads: CASSQGWATESDGYTF. CDR3 bases: TGTGCCAGCAGCCAAGGATGGGCGACAGAGTCGGATGGCTACACCTTC. The whole variable domain, remainder taken from reference TRBV3-1 and TRBJ1-2, is DTAVSQTPKYLVTQMGNDKSIKCEQNLGHDTMYWYKQDSKKFLKIMFSYNNKELIINETVPNRFSPKSPDKAHLNLHINSLELGDSAVYFCASSQGWATESDGYTFGSGTRLTVV.

The chain is built from TRBV27 and TRBJ1-2, with D maybe TRBD1 (5 bases). Germline values: CDR1 MNHEY, CDR2 SMNVEV (reference sequence). This CDR3 is 13 amino acids long. Between the trimmed V and J ends, which lost 2 bases and 7 bases, there was a span of 11 bases. CDR3 amino acids: CASSLRGAVGYTF. The CDR3 nucleotides are TGTGCCAGCAGTTTAAGGGGAGCGGTTGGCTACACCTTC.

V and J are TRBV6-6 and TRBJ1-1; D possibly corresponds to TRBD1 (5 bases). Trimming pared 4 bases from V and 1 base from J, leaving 13 bases between. Germline loops: CDR1 MNHNY, CDR2 SVGAGI (reference sequence). The CDR3 sequence is 15 residues long. In DNA form, the CDR3 reads TGTGCCAGCAGTTTTGACAGCCCCGGGAACACTGAAGCTTTCTTT. Amino acid sequence: CASSFDSPGNTEAFF.

The genes are TRBV5-4 and TRBJ2-7, with TRBD2 identical over 11 bases. The CDR3 covers 15 residues. V trimming: 5 bases; J trimming: 4 bases; junction bases outside the gene matches: 8. Germline CDR1 is SGHNT and CDR2 is YYREEE (reference sequence). In DNA, the CDR3 is TGTGCCAGCAGTAGGGGGACTAGCGGAGATTACGAGCAGTACGTC. Amino acid sequence: CASSRGTSGDYEQYV.

The gene calls are TRBV27 and TRBJ2-3; 10 nucleotides match TRBD2. This CDR3 has 17 amino acids. J gave up 4 bases and V 7 bases, and 14 bases lay outside the gene matches. Looked up from germline, CDR1 is MNHEY and CDR2 is SMNVEV (reference sequence). CDR3 amino acids: CASTPRWTSGPPDTQYF. CDR3 nucleotides: TGTGCCAGCACACCCCGTTGGACTAGCGGACCCCCAGATACGCAGTATTTT.

The chain carries TRBV3-1 and TRBJ2-1; a weak D match, TRBD2 (6 bases). The V end lost 2 bases, the J end lost 6 bases, and 11 bases lay between the germline ends. Germline V CDR1 and CDR2: LGHDT, YNNKEL (reference sequence). CDR3 length equals 14 residues. Here the CDR3 reads CASSQQLASNEQFF. CDR3 DNA sequence: TGTGCCAGCAGCCAACAACTAGCTTCCAATGAGCAGTTCTTC.

The chain joins TRBV7-9 to TRBJ2-3; TRBD2 aligns across 7 bases. The ends lost 0 bases at V and 2 bases at J; junction bases unmatched: 11. The V gene's germline CDR1 is SEHNR and CDR2 FQNEAQ (reference sequence). The CDR3 totals 18 residues. DNA of the CDR3: TGTGCCAGCAGCTTAGCGATCCCCGGGAGGTGGGCCACAGATACGCAGTATTTT. This codes for CASSLAIPGRWATDTQYF.

This chain connects TRBV29-1 to TRBJ2-2, with D possibly matching TRBD2 (5 bases). V dropped 4 bases and J dropped 8 bases, with 8 bases sitting between them. Germline V lookup: CDR1 SQVTM, CDR2 ANQGSEA. The CDR3 totals 11 residues. The CDR3 reads CSVVEGGELFF. The CDR3 coding sequence is TGCAGCGTTGTAGAGGGAGGGGAGCTGTTTTTT.

This clonotype occurred once. The chain is built from TRBV10-3 and TRBJ2-5; D is possibly TRBD2 (6 bases). Looked up from germline, CDR1 is ENHRY and CDR2 is SYGVKD. This CDR3 region has 15 residues. V was pared by 0 bases and J by 5 bases, with 13 bases between. The CDR3 spells CAISESGTERETQYF. The CDR3 DNA reads as TGTGCCATCAGTGAGTCCGGGACTGAGAGGGAGACCCAGTACTTC.

The CDR3 sequence is CASSPAGGPNEKLFF. The CDR3 DNA sequence: TGCGCCAGCAGCCCCGCGGGAGGCCCGAATGAAAAACTGTTTTTT. The chain joins TRBV5-1 to TRBJ1-4; D is unclear. Germline V CDR1 and CDR2: SGHRS, YFSETQ. The CDR3 runs to 15 residues. Deletions cut 4 bases from V and 5 bases from J, with 15 bases between.

A single count supports this clonotype. The chain employs TRBV5-6 and TRBJ1-5; D possibly corresponds to TRBD1 (6 bases). Trimming left V 4 bases short and J 2 bases short, with 13 bases between. The germline V gene has CDR1 SGHDT and CDR2 YYEEEE. The CDR3 covers 15 residues. CDR3 in amino acids: CASSVRGVGNQPQHF. CDR3 in DNA: TGTGCCAGCAGCGTGAGGGGGGTCGGCAATCAGCCCCAGCATTTT.

The chain has TRBV19 and TRBJ1-6; D possibly corresponds to TRBD1 (5 bases). Germline CDR1 LNHDA, CDR2 SQIVND (reference sequence). This CDR3 comprises 13 residues. With 7 bases removed from V and 8 bases from J, the gap between germline ends came to 12 bases. CDR3 bases: TGTGCCAGTACCCGGGACCGAGATTCACCCCTCCACTTT. Translated: CASTRDRDSPLHF.

The V call is TRBV5-1, the J call TRBJ2-2; 7 nucleotides agree with TRBD1. CDR1 and CDR2 from the germline V gene are SGHRS and YFSETQ. V shed 0 bases, J shed 2 bases, and the junction held 4 bases outside the gene matches. The CDR3 has 16 residues. The CDR3 sequence is CASSLGQGLNTGELFF. CDR3 nucleotides: TGCGCCAGCAGCTTGGGACAGGGTCTAAACACCGGGGAGCTGTTTTTT.

The chain employs TRBV15 and TRBJ1-1, with 11 bases aligning to TRBD1. CDR1 and CDR2 (germline): LNHNV, YYDKDF (reference sequence). The CDR3 runs 22 residues. Losses at the gene ends were 3 bases for V and 0 bases for J; bases not matched to a gene: 21. This CDR3 is CATSSSLSRLRGTGGMNTEAFF. The DNA of the CDR3 is TGTGCCACCAGCAGCTCCCTGAGCCGCCTCCGGGGGACAGGGGGAATGAACACTGAAGCTTTCTTT.

The chain carries TRBV19 and TRBJ1-2, with a tentative D call TRBD1 (5 bases). This CDR3 region has 12 residues. Germline V gene data show CDR1 as LNHDA and CDR2 as SQIVND (reference sequence). Trimming stripped 10 bases from V and 2 bases from J, with 11 bases between. Here the CDR3 DNA reads TGTGCCAACGGGACGGGGAACTATGGCTACACCTTC. It encodes CANGTGNYGYTF. Combining the CDR3 with reference TRBV19 and TRBJ1-2 gives the whole variable domain DGGITQSPKYLFRKEGQNVTLSCEQNLNHDAMYWYRQDPGQGLRLIYYSQIVNDFQKGDIAEGYSVSREKKESFPLTVTSAQKNPTAFYLCANGTGNYGYTFGSGTRLTVV.

In its sample, this clonotype was seen once. The V call is TRBV2, the J call TRBJ2-7; D uncertain. The CDR3 is made up of 15 amino acids. Germline V gene data show CDR1 as SNHLY and CDR2 as FYNNEI. Trimming removed 0 bases at V and 3 bases at J, with 12 bases between. CDR3 nucleotides: TGTGCCAGCAGTGAAGCGCGAAGTCCCCGCTACGAGCAGTACTTC. It is translated as CASSEARSPRYEQYF.

CDR3 protein: CASRLSPLGERGYTF. The CDR3 DNA follows: TGTGCCAGCAGGCTTTCCCCCCTCGGGGAACGCGGCTACACCTTC. The chain employs TRBV28 and TRBJ1-2, with D unresolved. The CDR3 is 15 amino acids. In germline, CDR1 is MDHEN, CDR2 SYDVKM. V shed 6 bases and J shed 8 bases, with 22 bases lying between them.

This chain links TRBV28 with TRBJ1-1; D uncertain. V shed 1 base and J shed 7 bases, with 7 bases lying between them. Germline CDR1 is MDHEN and CDR2 is SYDVKM. The CDR3 runs to 12 residues. The CDR3 bases are TGTGCCAGCAGTTTATCGACCAATGAAGCTTTCTTT. Translated, it gives CASSLSTNEAFF.

The gene calls are TRBV24-1 and TRBJ1-2, with 10 bases aligning to TRBD1. CDR1 and CDR2 (germline): KGHDR, SFDVKD. There are 16 residues in the CDR3. The trim removed 5 bases at V and 4 bases at J, leaving 9 bases unmatched. DNA for the CDR3: TGTGCCACCAGTGGCCCGAGGACAGGGGGATCCTATGGCTACACCTTC. Its translation is CATSGPRTGGSYGYTF.

J is TRBJ2-7 and V is TRBV9; unclear D gene. The germline V and J ends were trimmed by 2 bases and 0 bases, with 12 bases remaining between them. The germline V gene has CDR1 SGDLS and CDR2 YYNGEE. There are 15 residues in the CDR3. CDR3 residues: CASSVGPTSSYEQYF. The CDR3, as DNA: TGTGCCAGCAGCGTTGGCCCGACGAGCTCCTACGAGCAGTACTTC.

The chain couples TRBV12-3 or TRBV12-4 to TRBJ2-5; perhaps TRBD2 as D (5 bases). Trimming removed 7 bases from V and 3 bases from J, with 15 bases in between. The CDR3 spans 14 residues. The CDR3 here is CASTIRRGKETQYF. The CDR3 DNA reads as TGTGCCAGCACCATAAGGCGAGGGAAAGAGACCCAGTACTTC.

V is TRBV7-3 and J is TRBJ1-2; 9 bases map to TRBD1. The CDR3 extends over 13 amino acids. V shed 3 bases, J shed 8 bases, and the junction held 4 bases outside the gene matches. The germline gives CDR1 SGHTA, CDR2 FQGTGA. In DNA form, the CDR3 reads TGTGCCAGCAGCTTTACAGGGGGCGACGGCTACACCTTC. Translated: CASSFTGGDGYTF. The complete variable domain, with remaining parts taken from reference TRBV7-3 and TRBJ1-2, reads GAGVSQTPSNKVTEKGKYVELRCDPISGHTALYWYRQSLGQGPEFLIYFQGTGAADDSGLPNDRFFAVRPEGSVSTLKIQRTERGDSAVYLCASSFTGGDGYTFGSGTRLTVV.

The rearrangement uses TRBV3-1 and TRBJ1-1; D gene unclear. In germline, CDR1 is LGHDT, CDR2 YNNKEL (reference sequence). Trimming pared 5 bases from V and 8 bases from J, leaving 9 bases between. The CDR3 runs to 11 residues. As DNA, the CDR3 is TGTGCCAGCAGCAGGTTCCTGGAAGCTTTCTTT. Protein sequence: CASSRFLEAFF.

This clonotype was detected only once. The J gene is TRBJ1-1, the V gene TRBV3-1, with a tentative D call TRBD1 (5 bases). CDR3 length equals 15 residues. Trimming removed 0 bases from V and 3 bases from J, with 11 bases in between. The germline V gene encodes CDR1 LGHDT and CDR2 YNNKEL (reference sequence). The chain's CDR3 is CASSQDPGQYTEAFF. The CDR3 DNA reads as TGTGCCAGCAGCCAAGATCCTGGACAATACACTGAAGCTTTCTTT.

The rearrangement links TRBV12-3 or TRBV12-4 to TRBJ1-1, with D possibly being TRBD1 (6 bases). The CDR3 runs to 14 residues. V lost 5 bases and J lost 7, with 17 bases in between. CDR3 DNA: TGTGCCAGCAGTCCTTCGGGGGGGCTGGTTGAAGCTTTCTTT. This sequence encodes CASSPSGGLVEAFF.

The V gene is TRBV30, the J gene TRBJ1-1; D gene ambiguous. CDR1 GTSNPN and CDR2 SVGIG come from the germline V gene (reference sequence). V dropped 4 bases and J dropped 4 bases, with 19 bases sitting between them. The CDR3 loop spans 15 amino acids. This chain's CDR3 is CAWTAGTLIATEAFF. The CDR3, as DNA: TGTGCCTGGACTGCCGGAACACTTATTGCCACTGAAGCTTTCTTT.

The chain is built from TRBV18 and TRBJ2-2; D might be TRBD2 (5 bases). This CDR3 contains 13 residues. CDR1 is KGHSH, CDR2 LQKENI, per germline. Trimming took off 6 bases at V and 4 bases at J, with 9 bases between the two ends. CDR3 loop: CASSWAGTGELFF. CDR3 nucleotide sequence: TGTGCCAGCTCTTGGGCGGGCACCGGGGAGCTGTTTTTT.

The genes are TRBV10-3 and TRBJ2-7, with TRBD2 identical over 10 bases. V dropped 0 bases and J dropped 0; count of bases not matched to a gene: 8. The germline CDR1 and CDR2 sequences are ENHRY and SYGVKD. The CDR3 has 18 amino acids. The CDR3 DNA sequence: TGTGCCATCAGTGAGTCACGACTAGCGGGCGGCTACTCCTACGAGCAGTACGTC. Translation: CAISESRLAGGYSYEQYV.

This sequence joins TRBV6-1 and TRBJ1-3; D uncertain. From germline, CDR1 is MNHNS and CDR2 SASEGT. Trimming left V 8 bases short and J 1 base short, with 6 bases between. The length of the CDR3 is 12 residues. The CDR3 DNA is TGTGCCAGCCACAGTTCTGGAAACACCATATATTTT. Protein: CASHSSGNTIYF.

This clonotype appeared once. The chain uses TRBV3-1 and TRBJ1-2; a possible D gene is TRBD1 (5 bases). The V gene's germline CDR1 is LGHDT and CDR2 YNNKEL (reference sequence). V lost 2 bases to trimming and J lost 0 bases, with 16 bases between them. The CDR3 contains 17 residues. This CDR3 is CASSQNGRGPTNYGYTF. The CDR3 region has the DNA TGTGCCAGCAGCCAAAACGGGAGGGGCCCCACTAACTATGGCTACACCTTC.